One sample yielded the 2 T cell receptor beta chains listed below, sequenced in a study of neoadjuvant nivolumab and ipilimumab in lung cancer. TCRdb's copy holds only in-frame clones and misses some; the assay was immunoSEQ multiplex PCR. Of 30,000 or so clones in the sample, 92% were seen once. The sequences come from peripheral blood, collected after neoadjuvant nivolumab, alone or with ipilimumab, at or shortly before surgery. The receptors come from an adult with non-small cell lung cancer.

The chain uses TRBV5-1 and TRBJ2-2; TRBD1 agrees at 7 bases. The trim removed 4 bases at V and 0 bases at J, leaving 6 bases unmatched. The CDR3 consists of 16 residues. The V gene's germline CDR1 is SGHRS and CDR2 YFSETQ. The CDR3 DNA is TGCGCCAGCAGCAATTTGGGACAGACGAACACCGGGGAGCTGTTTTTT. Protein product: CASSNLGQTNTGELFF.

J is TRBJ1-2 and V is TRBV6-1, with 7 bases identical to TRBD1. CDR1 and CDR2 from the germline V gene are MNHNS and SASEGT. The CDR3 totals 15 residues. Germline trimming cut 7 bases from V and 7 bases from J; bases unmatched to any gene: 15. The CDR3, as DNA: TGTGCCAGCAACTCCCTCGCAATCAGGGGGGTTGGCTACACCTTC. Its translation is CASNSLAIRGVGYTF.